A single sample is the source of the 31 T cell receptor beta chains below, sequenced in a study of blood T cell repertoires in COVID-19. The data were produced by immunoSEQ multiplex PCR, yet TCRdb's version contains in-frame clones alone and is incomplete. The sample contains about 110,000 clones, roughly 85% of which appear only once. The specimen sequenced was peripheral blood. The receptor set was obtained from a human donor in a cohort sampled during active COVID-19.

This clone was observed a few times. The genes are TRBV19 and TRBJ2-7; 7 bases map to TRBD1. The V and J ends lost 6 bases and 3 bases, in that order; junction bases with no gene match: 5. This CDR3 has 13 amino acids. The germline CDR1 and CDR2 sequences are LNHDA and SQIVND (reference sequence). CDR3 region: CASSPGQHYEQYF. In DNA, the CDR3 is TGTGCCAGTAGCCCGGGACAGCACTACGAGCAGTACTTC. Full variable domain (outside the CDR3, taken from reference TRBV19 and TRBJ2-7): DGGITQSPKYLFRKEGQNVTLSCEQNLNHDAMYWYRQDPGQGLRLIYYSQIVNDFQKGDIAEGYSVSREKKESFPLTVTSAQKNPTAFYLCASSPGQHYEQYFGPGTRLTVT.

This clone was counted once. This chain joins TRBV5-1 and TRBJ2-1, with 10 bases lining up with TRBD2. Looked up from germline, CDR1 is SGHRS and CDR2 is YFSETQ. The CDR3 covers 16 residues. The ends lost 0 bases at V and 8 bases at J; junction bases unmatched: 8. For the CDR3, the DNA is TGCGCCAGCAGCTTGGCCAGTCTAGCGGGGGCCGATGAGCAGTTCTTC. Translating it yields CASSLASLAGADEQFF.

V usage is TRBV27 and J usage is TRBJ2-3, with 15 bases fitting TRBD2. V gave up 5 bases and J gave up 2 bases; unmatched junction bases: 8. The CDR3 extends over 18 amino acids. The germline V gene has CDR1 MNHEY and CDR2 SMNVEV (reference sequence). The CDR3 protein is CASSLFGLAGGTTDTQYF. CDR3 bases: TGTGCCAGCAGTCTCTTCGGACTAGCGGGGGGGACCACAGATACGCAGTATTTT.

The chain combines TRBV5-1 with TRBJ2-7; the D gene is possibly TRBD1 (6 bases). V lost 7 bases to trimming and J lost 1 base, with 18 bases between them. The CDR3 totals 15 residues. Germline lookup yields CDR1 SGHRS and CDR2 YFSETQ. CDR3 amino acids: CASRLGTSRSYEQYF. The CDR3, as DNA: TGCGCCAGCCGCCTAGGGACATCTAGATCCTACGAGCAGTACTTC.

The CDR3 spells CASSLTENQPQHF. CDR3 in DNA: TGTGCCAGCAGTTTAACGGAGAACCAGCCCCAGCATTTT. V gene TRBV28 combines with J gene TRBJ1-5; D unresolved. CDR1 and CDR2 (germline): MDHEN, SYDVKM. CDR3 length: 13 residues. V was cut by 2 bases and J by 7 bases, with 9 bases left in between.

The rearrangement uses TRBV18 and TRBJ2-5, with TRBD2 as a possible D gene (6 bases). The CDR3 is made up of 14 amino acids. Per germline, CDR1 KGHSH and CDR2 LQKENI. V was shortened by 1 base and J by 5 bases, with 11 bases between the two germline ends. In nucleotides, the CDR3 is TGTGCCAGCTCACCACAGGGCGGGACGGAGACCCAGTACTTC. Translation: CASSPQGGTETQYF. Using reference TRBV18 and TRBJ2-5 for the parts outside the CDR3, the full variable domain is NAGVMQNPRHLVRRRGQEARLRCSPMKGHSHVYWYRQLPEEGLKFMVYLQKENIIDESGMPKERFSAEFPKEGPSILRIQQVVRGDSAAYFCASSPQGGTETQYFGPGTRLLVL.

The chain links TRBV7-6 to TRBJ1-1, with TRBD1 matching over 9 bases. V was pared by 5 bases and J by 0 bases, with 4 bases of the junction left unmatched. CDR3 length equals 15 residues. Germline V lookup: CDR1 SGHVS, CDR2 FNYEAQ. The CDR3 loop is CASSPGTGLNTEAFF. CDR3 sequence (DNA): TGTGCCAGCAGCCCCGGGACAGGGCTGAACACTGAAGCTTTCTTT.

The genes are TRBV30 and TRBJ2-1; TRBD2 is a possible D gene (7 bases). Trimming left V 7 bases short and J 4 bases short, with 20 bases between. Per the germline V gene, CDR1 is GTSNPN and CDR2 is SVGIG (reference sequence). The CDR3 covers 15 residues. The CDR3 protein is CALGGVGRHYNEQFF. The CDR3 DNA sequence: TGTGCCTTAGGGGGGGTCGGGAGGCATTACAATGAGCAGTTCTTC.

This clone was seen a single time. The chain recombines TRBV18 with TRBJ1-1, with 8 bases that match TRBD1. The CDR3 is 12 amino acids. CDR1 is KGHSH and CDR2 is LQKENI in the germline V gene. V shed 3 bases and J 11 bases; nucleotides not matched to a gene: 5. The CDR3 region has the DNA TGTGCCAGCTCACCGGACAGGGAGGAGGCTTTCTTT. Protein sequence: CASSPDREEAFF. Based on the CDR3 plus reference TRBV18 and TRBJ1-1, the full variable domain is NAGVMQNPRHLVRRRGQEARLRCSPMKGHSHVYWYRQLPEEGLKFMVYLQKENIIDESGMPKERFSAEFPKEGPSILRIQQVVRGDSAAYFCASSPDREEAFFGQGTRLTVV.

The rearrangement links TRBV19 to TRBJ1-2; tentatively, D is TRBD1 (5 bases). Germline V gene lookup returns CDR1 LNHDA and CDR2 SQIVND (reference sequence). The CDR3 has 17 residues. Trimming took 2 bases from V and 1 from J, leaving 17 bases between them. This chain's CDR3 is CASSISMGQGDNYGYTF. CDR3 DNA: TGTGCCAGTAGTATAAGTATGGGGCAGGGCGATAACTATGGCTACACCTTC. Variable domain in full (rest from reference TRBV19 and TRBJ1-2): DGGITQSPKYLFRKEGQNVTLSCEQNLNHDAMYWYRQDPGQGLRLIYYSQIVNDFQKGDIAEGYSVSREKKESFPLTVTSAQKNPTAFYLCASSISMGQGDNYGYTFGSGTRLTVV.

This chain connects TRBV5-1 to TRBJ2-7, with 8 bases that match TRBD1. Germline V lookup: CDR1 SGHRS, CDR2 YFSETQ. V gave up 8 bases and J gave up 6 bases; unmatched junction bases: 16. This CDR3 has 15 residues. The CDR3 DNA is TGCGCCAGTCGAGCCGGATGGACAGGGTATGGCGAGCAGTACTTC. Its protein is CASRAGWTGYGEQYF.

The CDR3 is CASSVQGVSSYNEQFF. The CDR3 nucleotides read TGTGCCAGCAGTGTACAAGGGGTTAGCTCCTACAATGAGCAGTTCTTC. The V call is TRBV6-1, the J call TRBJ2-1; tentative D call: TRBD1 (5 bases). CDR3 length equals 16 residues. CDR1 is MNHNS and CDR2 is SASEGT in the germline V gene. Between the trimmed V and J ends, which lost 4 bases and 0 bases, there was a span of 13 bases.

The gene calls are TRBV2 and TRBJ2-7, with TRBD2 matching over 9 bases. The CDR3 extends over 16 amino acids. The germline V gene encodes CDR1 SNHLY and CDR2 FYNNEI. J gave up 3 bases and V 3 bases, and 9 bases lay outside the gene matches. CDR3 bases: TGTGCCAGCAGTGAGGTCGGGGTAGCGGGAGACTACGAGCAGTACTTC. This sequence encodes CASSEVGVAGDYEQYF.

This sequence joins TRBV6-5 and TRBJ1-1, with TRBD1 identical over 8 bases. CDR1 is MNHEY, CDR2 SVGAGI, per germline. The CDR3 runs to 14 residues. V gave up 3 bases and J gave up 4 bases; unmatched junction bases: 4. CDR3 residues: CASSYDRGGTEAFF. The CDR3 DNA reads as TGTGCCAGCAGTTATGACAGGGGAGGCACTGAAGCTTTCTTT.

The rearrangement uses TRBV7-6 and TRBJ1-3, with a weak D call TRBD1 (6 bases). CDR1 and CDR2 from the germline V gene are SGHVS and FNYEAQ. The V gene lost 0 bases and the J gene lost 1 base, with 10 bases spanning the gap. There are 16 residues in the CDR3. Here the CDR3 reads CASSLALGQSGNTIYF. CDR3 nucleotides: TGTGCCAGCAGCTTAGCCCTCGGACAGTCTGGAAACACCATATATTTT.

This rearrangement joins TRBV11-2 to TRBJ1-2, with D possibly being TRBD1 (5 bases). Trimming took off 5 bases at V and 4 bases at J, with 11 bases between the two ends. The CDR3 is 13 amino acids. Germline lookup yields CDR1 SGHAT and CDR2 FQNNGV. The CDR3 nucleotides read TGTGCCAGCAGCCCGGCGGGGGTCTATGGCTACACCTTC. Translated: CASSPAGVYGYTF.

V is TRBV7-6 and J is TRBJ2-1, with 7 bases identical to TRBD1. The ends lost 4 bases at V and 7 bases at J; junction bases unmatched: 13. The CDR3 is made up of 16 amino acids. CDR1 SGHVS and CDR2 FNYEAQ come from the germline V gene. In nucleotides, the CDR3 is TGTGCCAGCAGCTCCCCCCGGGACAGAGCTTGGAATGAGCAGTTCTTC. It codes for CASSSPRDRAWNEQFF.

In nucleotides, the CDR3 is TGTGCCACCAGCACCCACAGGGATTCCAAAAACATTCAGTACTTC. Protein: CATSTHRDSKNIQYF. The chain carries TRBV15 and TRBJ2-4; TRBD1 might be the D (6 bases). The CDR3 has 15 amino acids. CDR1 LNHNV and CDR2 YYDKDF come from the germline V gene (reference sequence). Trimming pared 4 bases from V and 2 bases from J, leaving 12 bases between.

This clone was picked up a small number of times. The rearrangement uses TRBV5-1 and TRBJ1-4, with D hard to call. Between the trimmed V and J ends, which lost 0 bases and 5 bases, there was a span of 11 bases. Looked up from germline, CDR1 is SGHRS and CDR2 is YFSETQ. The CDR3 extends over 15 amino acids. In DNA form, the CDR3 reads TGCGCCAGCAGCTTGGAAGGCGGATCGAATGAAAAACTGTTTTTT. Protein sequence: CASSLEGGSNEKLFF.

V and J are TRBV19 and TRBJ2-7; 11 nucleotides agree with TRBD2. Germline CDR1 is LNHDA and CDR2 is SQIVND (reference sequence). The CDR3 runs 14 residues. The V segment lost 6 bases and the J segment 4 bases; nucleotides outside the gene matches: 5. Here the CDR3 reads CASSLLAGAYEQYF. In DNA, the CDR3 is TGTGCCAGTAGCTTACTAGCGGGGGCTTACGAGCAGTACTTC.

The chain combines TRBV4-2 with TRBJ2-7; 8 bases map to TRBD2. Trimming removed 4 bases from V and 4 bases from J; junction bases left unmatched: 9. Per germline, CDR1 LGHNA and CDR2 YNFKEQ. The CDR3 is 15 amino acids. CDR3 protein: CASSLGLAMGYEQYF. In nucleotides, the CDR3 is TGTGCCAGCAGCCTAGGACTAGCAATGGGTTACGAGCAGTACTTC.

The chain links TRBV7-9 to TRBJ2-7; D not resolved. The germline gives CDR1 SEHNR, CDR2 FQNEAQ (reference sequence). The CDR3 contains 12 residues. Trimming cost V 5 bases and J 7 bases, with 12 bases left between them. CDR3 sequence (DNA): TGTGCCAGCAGCGGTGGGTTGAGGGAGCAGTACTTC. Protein product: CASSGGLREQYF.

The chain joins TRBV5-8 to TRBJ2-3, with 13 bases fitting TRBD2. V trimming: 2 bases; J trimming: 4 bases; junction bases outside the gene matches: 4. Germline CDR1 reads SGHTS; CDR2 reads YDEGEE. This CDR3 is built from 16 residues. CDR3 protein: CASSFGLAGVSDTQYF. CDR3 bases: TGTGCCAGCAGCTTCGGACTAGCGGGAGTTTCAGATACGCAGTATTTT.

The genes are TRBV4-1 and TRBJ2-3; 7 bases fit TRBD1. Germline CDR1 MGHRA, CDR2 YSYEKL. This CDR3 comprises 15 residues. Germline trimming cut 3 bases from V and 0 bases from J; bases unmatched to any gene: 3. The CDR3 sequence: CASSHLGQSTDTQYF. The CDR3, as DNA: TGCGCCAGCAGCCATTTGGGACAGAGCACAGATACGCAGTATTTT.

V usage is TRBV6-5 and J usage is TRBJ2-1; D possibly corresponds to TRBD1 (6 bases). The V and J ends lost 6 bases and 0 bases respectively, with 12 bases between them. Germline V CDR1 and CDR2: MNHEY, SVGAGI. The length of the CDR3 is 15 residues. The CDR3 here is CASRWDISSYNEQFF. CDR3 in DNA: TGTGCCAGCAGATGGGACATAAGCTCCTACAATGAGCAGTTCTTC.

The gene calls are TRBV4-1 and TRBJ1-3, with D unclear. The CDR3 runs to 15 residues. The V end lost 4 bases, the J end lost 0 bases, and 10 bases lay between the germline ends. Germline-derived CDR1 and CDR2 are MGHRA and YSYEKL. Here the CDR3 reads CASSPPGISGNTIYF. CDR3 nucleotide sequence: TGCGCCAGCAGCCCCCCAGGTATCTCTGGAAACACCATATATTTT.

The gene calls are TRBV5-1 and TRBJ2-7; TRBD1 matches at 12 bases. The V gene end was trimmed by 0 bases and the J gene end by 3 bases; junction bases not matched to a gene: 4. The germline CDR1 and CDR2 sequences are SGHRS and YFSETQ. CDR3 length equals 16 residues. As DNA, the CDR3 is TGCGCCAGCAGCTTGGCCGGGACAGGGGGCCTCTACGAGCAGTACTTC. Translated, it gives CASSLAGTGGLYEQYF.

V usage is TRBV10-3 and J usage is TRBJ1-1, with D uncertain. The CDR3 runs 14 residues. The germline V and J ends were trimmed by 3 bases and 4 bases, with 12 bases remaining between them. The V gene's germline CDR1 is ENHRY and CDR2 SYGVKD. CDR3 protein: CAISDNRRSTEAFF. The DNA for the CDR3 is TGTGCCATCAGTGACAACAGACGGTCCACTGAAGCTTTCTTT.

The chain has TRBV6-5 and TRBJ2-7; maybe TRBD1 (5 bases). The V gene's germline CDR1 is MNHEY and CDR2 SVGAGI. This CDR3 has 15 residues. Trimming removed 5 bases at V and 4 bases at J, with 18 bases between. CDR3 sequence (DNA): TGTGCCAGCAGTACCCAGGGATTCCCGCTTTACGAGCAGTACTTC. Residues: CASSTQGFPLYEQYF.

The V gene is TRBV11-1, the J gene TRBJ2-5; no clear D gene. Germline loops: CDR1 SGHAT, CDR2 FQDESV (reference sequence). The CDR3 length is 12 residues. V was shortened by 4 bases and J by 5 bases, with 8 bases between the two germline ends. CDR3 sequence (DNA): TGTGCCAGCAGCTCGCAGAAGGAGACCCAGTACTTC. Encoded protein: CASSSQKETQYF.

The CDR3 protein is CASALAGGGETQYF. CDR3 sequence (DNA): TGTGCCAGTGCCCTAGCGGGAGGAGGTGAGACCCAGTACTTC. This chain joins TRBV6-5 and TRBJ2-5, with 11 bases lining up with TRBD2. There are 14 residues in the CDR3. The V gene's germline CDR1 is MNHEY and CDR2 SVGAGI. J lost 5 bases, V lost 9 bases, and 8 bases had no gene match.